A single sample gave rise to the 28 T cell receptor beta chains below, sequenced in a study of OX40 agonist ivuxolimab in advanced cancers. Libraries were prepared by immunoSEQ multiplex PCR; TCRdb keeps only in-frame clonotypes and omits some of them. This sample carries 45,000 or so clones, roughly 80% of them seen once, and the ten largest clones take roughly 6.8%. Sequencing was performed on CD4+ or CD8+ T cells sorted from blood, taken in a trial of the OX40 agonist ivuxolimab. These receptors all come from an adult with an advanced solid tumor such as melanoma, head and neck, liver or kidney cancer.

The chain couples TRBV7-2 to TRBJ2-5; D is unclear. The CDR3 covers 14 residues. Germline lookup yields CDR1 SGHTA and CDR2 FQGNSA. Trimming pared 10 bases from V and 0 bases from J, leaving 15 bases between. The CDR3 loop is CATTDEQYQETQYF. In DNA form, the CDR3 reads TGTGCCACCACAGATGAGCAGTACCAAGAGACCCAGTACTTC.

This clone was seen a few times. The chain carries TRBV2 and TRBJ1-6; 8 bases line up with TRBD1. From germline, CDR1 is SNHLY and CDR2 FYNNEI. Trimming at V came to 8 bases and at J to 6 bases, leaving 9 bases not matched to a gene. The CDR3 runs to 15 residues. The CDR3 nucleotides are TGTGCCAGCGGCTCCACAGGGGGACTTAATTCACCCCTCCACTTT. This encodes CASGSTGGLNSPLHF. Full variable domain (remainder filled in from reference TRBV2 and TRBJ1-6): EPEVTQTPSHQVTQMGQEVILRCVPISNHLYFYWYRQILGQKVEFLVSFYNNEISEKSEIFDDQFSVERPDGSNFTLKIRSTKLEDSAMYFCASGSTGGLNSPLHFGNGTRLTVT.

This clone was detected only once. The chain uses TRBV2 and TRBJ1-4; D gene uncertain. CDR3 size: 15 residues. CDR1 and CDR2 (germline): SNHLY, FYNNEI. Trimming removed 3 bases at V and 5 bases at J, with 13 bases between. The CDR3 here is CASSDFGGTNEKLFF. CDR3 nucleotide sequence: TGTGCCAGCAGTGACTTTGGCGGAACGAATGAAAAACTGTTTTTT.

The J gene is TRBJ1-2, the V gene TRBV5-4; D gene ambiguous. V lost 0 bases, J lost 3 bases, and 12 bases lay in between. Germline lookup yields CDR1 SGHNT and CDR2 YYREEE (reference sequence). This CDR3 comprises 15 residues. In DNA form, the CDR3 reads TGTGCCAGCAGCTTGGACATCAGGCCCTACTATGGCTACACCTTC. As protein: CASSLDIRPYYGYTF.

The V and J genes are TRBV5-4 and TRBJ2-2; D might be TRBD1 or TRBD2, each matching 5 bases. CDR3 length: 15 amino acids. Deletions cut 7 bases from V and 1 base from J, with 14 bases between. In germline, CDR1 is SGHNT, CDR2 YYREEE (reference sequence). CDR3 region: CASRDGTLNTGELFF. CDR3 nucleotide sequence: TGTGCCAGCCGGGACGGTACTCTGAACACCGGGGAGCTGTTTTTT.

This clone showed up just once. The V and J genes are TRBV7-2 and TRBJ2-1, with TRBD2 matching 9 bases. Germline CDR1 is SGHTA and CDR2 is FQGNSA. The J segment lost 5 bases and the V segment lost 5 bases, leaving 7 bases of the junction unmatched. This CDR3 spans 15 amino acids. CDR3 amino acids: CASSPRLADNNEQFF. In nucleotides, the CDR3 is TGTGCCAGCAGCCCACGACTAGCGGACAACAATGAGCAGTTCTTC.

This clone was seen more than once but under ten times. J is TRBJ2-1 and V is TRBV4-3; D is undetermined. This CDR3 region has 14 residues. From germline, CDR1 is LGHNA and CDR2 YSLEER. Trimming removed 3 bases from V and 7 bases from J, with 13 bases in between. Here the CDR3 reads CASSQSRAHNEQFF. The CDR3 coding sequence is TGCGCCAGCAGCCAGTCTAGGGCACATAATGAGCAGTTCTTC.

The J gene is TRBJ2-1, the V gene TRBV7-2; 7 nucleotides agree with TRBD1. There are 15 residues in the CDR3. Germline loops: CDR1 SGHTA, CDR2 FQGNSA. V shed 3 bases and J 7 bases; nucleotides not matched to a gene: 9. CDR3 loop: CASSFDRGHRNEQFF. In nucleotides, the CDR3 is TGTGCCAGCAGCTTTGATAGGGGGCATAGAAATGAGCAGTTCTTC.

The chain has TRBV5-1 and TRBJ2-3; 8 bases are a match to TRBD1. This CDR3 comprises 17 residues. Germline V CDR1 and CDR2: SGHRS, YFSETQ. The junction had 13 bases not matched to a gene; V was cut back by 1 base and J by 6 bases. In nucleotides, the CDR3 is TGCGCCAGCAGCTTGTTACAGGGGGTTGAAATCGGGGATACGCAGTATTTT. Translating gives CASSLLQGVEIGDTQYF.

The chain combines TRBV25-1 with TRBJ2-5, with D maybe TRBD1 (6 bases). The J call may be wrong; the DNA end is better matched by TRBJ2-7. The CDR3 spans 18 residues. Germline V gives CDR1 MGHDK, CDR2 SYGVNS. The CDR3 protein is CASSELRGRAGAIPEQYF. For the CDR3, the DNA is TGTGCCAGCAGTGAATTACGAGGGCGGGCAGGGGCCATCCCCGAGCAGTACTTC.

This sequence joins TRBV27 and TRBJ2-7; maybe TRBD1 (6 bases). The V gene lost 4 bases and the J gene lost 1 base, with 17 bases spanning the gap. The CDR3 covers 16 residues. Germline V gives CDR1 MNHEY, CDR2 SMNVEV (reference sequence). The CDR3 is CASSWGTTDSSYEQYF. The DNA of the CDR3 is TGTGCCAGCAGTTGGGGGACGACGGACAGTTCCTACGAGCAGTACTTC.

The CDR3 loop is CASSPSLAQNEQFF. As DNA, the CDR3 is TGCGCCAGCAGTCCTAGCCTAGCGCAAAATGAGCAGTTCTTC. The chain links TRBV10-2 to TRBJ2-1; tentatively, D is TRBD2 (6 bases). Germline CDR1 is WSHSY and CDR2 is SAAADI. Trimming removed 5 bases at V and 7 bases at J, with 15 bases between. The CDR3 has 14 amino acids.

CDR3 sequence reads: CASSDVGYDEQFF. CDR3 sequence (DNA): TGTGCCAGCAGTGATGTGGGATACGATGAGCAGTTCTTC. The genes are TRBV2 and TRBJ2-1; D is undetermined. Germline V gene sequence: CDR1 SNHLY, CDR2 FYNNEI. This CDR3 is 13 amino acids long. V lost 3 bases and J 8 bases, leaving 11 bases between the germline ends.

The gene calls are TRBV23-1 and TRBJ1-2, with D maybe TRBD1 (5 bases). TRBV23-1 is filed as an ORF, its function uncertain. The CDR3 length is 15 residues. Trimming stripped 4 bases from V and 4 bases from J, with 16 bases between. CDR3 sequence reads: CASSLTGTDSYGYTF. The DNA for the CDR3 is TGCGCCAGCAGTCTCACCGGGACCGACAGCTATGGCTACACCTTC.

V usage is TRBV21-1 and J usage is TRBJ1-5; the D call in the table, TRBD1, was not verified against the DNA. TRBV21-1 is noted as a pseudogene. CDR3 size: 18 residues. The CDR3 loop reads CASSKRRDSNRSNQPQHF. Here the CDR3 DNA reads TGTGCCAGCAGCAAACGGAGGGACAGTAATCGAAGCAATCAGCCCCAGCATTTT.

The V call is TRBV2, the J call TRBJ1-5, with D perhaps TRBD1 (5 bases). This CDR3 contains 15 residues. Germline CDR1 is SNHLY and CDR2 is FYNNEI. Trimming shortened V by 6 bases and J by 0 bases, and 12 bases separated the two germline ends. In DNA form, the CDR3 reads TGTGCCAGCAGGGGGACTCGGGGTAGCAATCAGCCCCAGCATTTT. This gives the protein CASRGTRGSNQPQHF.

The V and J genes are TRBV30 and TRBJ1-6; TRBD1 might be the D (6 bases). The CDR3 has 13 amino acids. Germline CDR1 and CDR2: GTSNPN and SVGIG (reference sequence). CDR3 nucleotide sequence: TGTGCTTATGACAGGTTGGATAATTCACCCCTCCACTTT. This translates into CAYDRLDNSPLHF. The full variable domain, its missing parts supplied by reference TRBV30 and TRBJ1-6, is SQTIHQWPATLVQPVGSPLSLECTVEGTSNPNLYWYRQAAGRGLQLLFYSVGIGQISSEVPQNLSASRPQDRQFILSSKKLLLSDSGFYLCAYDRLDNSPLHFGNGTRLTVT.

This CDR3 reads CASSLWGYSNQPQHF. The CDR3 DNA follows: TGTGCCAGTAGTCTTTGGGGCTATAGCAATCAGCCCCAGCATTTT. V gene TRBV19 combines with J gene TRBJ1-5, with D possibly TRBD1 on 5 matching bases. Germline loops: CDR1 LNHDA, CDR2 SQIVND (reference sequence). The CDR3 contains 15 residues. Deletions cut 5 bases from V and 0 bases from J, with 11 bases between.

The genes are TRBV6-4 and TRBJ2-5; D remains unclear. The DNA end favors TRBJ2-7, so the J call may be wrong. Germline lookup yields CDR1 MRHNA and CDR2 SNTAGT. CDR3 length equals 16 residues. The CDR3 sequence is CASSDSSGVRSYEQYF. The CDR3 DNA reads as TGTGCCAGCAGTGACTCCAGTGGAGTGCGGTCCTACGAGCAGTACTTC.

This clone appeared a single time. The CDR3 loop reads CASSQATSPDTDTQYF. CDR3 nucleotide sequence: TGTGCCAGCAGCCAAGCGACTAGCCCAGACACAGATACGCAGTATTTT. The chain has TRBV4-2 and TRBJ2-3; TRBD2 aligns across 7 bases. With 1 base clipped from V and 2 bases from J, the junction kept 6 bases outside the gene matches. Germline CDR1 reads LGHNA; CDR2 reads YNFKEQ. The CDR3 contains 16 residues.

This clone appeared a few times. The CDR3 region has the DNA TGCGCCAGCAGCTTCACGCCGGGAGCTTACAATGAGCAGTTCTTC. Translating gives CASSFTPGAYNEQFF. V is TRBV5-1 and J is TRBJ2-1, with D perhaps TRBD2 (6 bases). The CDR3 is 15 amino acids. Between the trimmed V and J ends, which lost 2 bases and 4 bases, there was a span of 13 bases. Germline V gives CDR1 SGHRS, CDR2 YFSETQ.

The V call is TRBV11-2, the J call TRBJ2-3; TRBD2 matches 8 bases. In germline, CDR1 is SGHAT, CDR2 FQNNGV. V was clipped by 1 base and J by 6 bases; unmatched bases: 9. This CDR3 has 16 residues. The CDR3 protein is CASSLVWGAGGDTQYF. The CDR3 DNA is TGTGCCAGCAGCTTAGTCTGGGGGGCGGGAGGTGATACGCAGTATTTT.

By its share, this clone is medium-sized. This rearrangement joins TRBV2 to TRBJ1-2; no definite D call. The germline CDR1 and CDR2 sequences are SNHLY and FYNNEI. The V and J ends lost 3 bases and 4 bases respectively, with 12 bases between them. The CDR3 length is 14 residues. As DNA, the CDR3 is TGTGCCAGCAGTGACCGGACCTCGGGCTATGGCTACACCTTC. The encoded protein is CASSDRTSGYGYTF.

The V call is TRBV6-1, the J call TRBJ2-3; 11 positions match TRBD2. Germline V gives CDR1 MNHNS, CDR2 SASEGT. This CDR3 has 17 amino acids. The V and J ends lost 0 bases and 6 bases, in that order; junction bases with no gene match: 8. The CDR3 region is CASSEAPTSGSADTQYF. The CDR3, as DNA: TGTGCCAGCAGTGAAGCTCCTACTAGCGGGAGTGCCGATACGCAGTATTTT.

J is TRBJ2-7 and V is TRBV5-1; 13 bases fit TRBD2. J gave up 2 bases and V 4 bases, and 6 bases lay outside the gene matches. This CDR3 has 16 amino acids. Germline V CDR1 and CDR2: SGHRS, YFSETQ. The CDR3 spells CASSARTSGSAYEQYF. The CDR3 region has the DNA TGCGCCAGCAGCGCCCGGACTAGCGGGAGTGCCTACGAGCAGTACTTC.

The J gene is TRBJ2-7, the V gene TRBV7-2; tentative D call: TRBD2 (6 bases). Germline-derived CDR1 and CDR2 are SGHTA and FQGNSA. The CDR3 is 13 amino acids. V lost 5 bases and J 9 bases, leaving 17 bases between the germline ends. CDR3 protein: CASSARGGDRQYF. In DNA form, the CDR3 reads TGTGCCAGCAGCGCGAGGGGCGGGGATCGGCAGTACTTC.

The chain uses TRBV6-6 and TRBJ2-6; no firm D call. The CDR3 is 15 residues long. Germline V lookup: CDR1 MNHNY, CDR2 SVGAGI (reference sequence). V was cut by 7 bases and J by 0 bases, with 10 bases left in between. The CDR3: CASKVWNSGANVLTF. CDR3 in DNA: TGTGCCAGCAAGGTTTGGAACTCTGGGGCCAACGTCCTGACTTTC.

This clone was recorded only once. This rearrangement joins TRBV2 to TRBJ2-3; 10 nucleotides align to TRBD1. J lost 4 bases, V lost 5 bases, and 9 bases had no gene match. Germline V gene lookup returns CDR1 SNHLY and CDR2 FYNNEI. The CDR3 length is 16 residues. This CDR3 is CASSRGQGVVSDTQYF. The CDR3 region has the DNA TGTGCCAGCAGTCGCGGACAGGGGGTTGTTTCAGATACGCAGTATTTT.